The 8 T cell receptor beta chains listed next were all sequenced from one sample in a study. In TCRdb, the 5' RACE reads were re-called with MiXCR into one record per CDR3 protein. The sample lists over 5,000 distinct CDR3 sequences, around 31% seen once, with about 5% in the top ten. The sequencing sample was made of naive CD4+ T cells sorted from a lymph node. Sample subset: naive CD4+ T cells, CD4+CD45RA+CD25-. These receptors were collected from a female donor with breast cancer.

Only a few counts were recorded for this clonotype. V is TRBV7-9 and J is TRBJ2-4; 9 nucleotides match TRBD2. The CDR3 loop spans 17 amino acids. Germline lookup yields CDR1 SEHNR and CDR2 FQNEAQ (reference sequence). The J segment lost 1 base and the V segment lost 5 bases, leaving 9 bases of the junction unmatched. The CDR3 DNA follows: TGTGCCAGCAGCCCCTTAGCGGGAGAGGTTGCCAAAAACATTCAGTACTTC. Translated, it gives CASSPLAGEVAKNIQYF.

By proportion, this clonotype is medium-sized. The chain is built from TRBV6-5 and TRBJ1-6; TRBD1 matches at 9 bases. Germline-derived CDR1 and CDR2 are MNHEY and SVGAGI. The trim removed 6 bases at V and 9 bases at J, leaving 9 bases unmatched. This CDR3 is built from 15 residues. In nucleotides, the CDR3 is TGTGCCAGCAGCGAAGTAACAGGGGGCAGTTCACCCCTCCACTTT. Its translation: CASSEVTGGSSPLHF.

As concerns this clonotype: This may stem from a read error, because a much larger clone lies one nucleotide away. J is TRBJ2-7 and V is TRBV28; D remains ambiguous. Germline assignment: CDR1 MDHEN and CDR2 SYDVKM. The CDR3 has 12 residues. As DNA, the CDR3 is TGTACCAGCAAGGCAGGCGGAAACGAGCAGTACTTC. It encodes CTSKAGGNEQYF.

On this clonotype itself: This could be a read error, since a much larger clone is one nucleotide away. This sequence joins TRBV5-1 and TRBJ2-6; 7 bases line up with TRBD1. Germline V gene sequence: CDR1 SGHRS, CDR2 YFSETQ. This CDR3 spans 18 amino acids. Here the CDR3 DNA reads TGCGCCAGCAGCTACCTTACGGGACAGAGCTCTAGGGCCAACGTCCTGACTTTC. This encodes CASSYLTGQSSRANVLTF.

This clonotype was observed a few times. This chain links TRBV9 with TRBJ2-1; unclear D gene. Germline V gene data show CDR1 as SGDLS and CDR2 as YYNGEE. V was trimmed by 4 bases and J by 6 bases, leaving 17 bases between them. The CDR3 has 15 amino acids. CDR3 region: CASSSPLTRPNEQFF. Here the CDR3 DNA reads TGTGCCAGCAGCTCCCCCCTGACTCGCCCCAATGAGCAGTTCTTC.

As to this clonotype: A much larger clone lies a single base off, so this may be a read error. The CDR3 nucleotides read TGTGCCTGGAGTGGGCAGGACAATCAGCCCCAGCATTTT. Amino acid sequence: CAWSGQDNQPQHF. This chain uses TRBV30 with TRBJ1-5; D unclear. CDR3 size: 13 residues. Germline V CDR1 and CDR2: GTSNPN, SVGIG (reference sequence). The V end lost 1 base, the J end lost 3 bases, and 7 bases lay between the germline ends.

This clonotype is categorized as medium-sized. V usage is TRBV29-1 and J usage is TRBJ2-7; tentatively, D is TRBD1 or TRBD2 (6 bases each). The V gene's germline CDR1 is SQVTM and CDR2 ANQGSEA. This CDR3 contains 15 residues. The V end was cut by 6 bases, the J end by 5 bases, with 23 bases between. CDR3 loop: CSVELQDSGADEQYF. CDR3 DNA: TGCAGCGTCGAGTTACAAGACTCGGGGGCAGACGAGCAGTACTTC.

This clonotype occurred a few times. J is TRBJ1-1 and V is TRBV28, with 7 bases lining up with TRBD1. Germline loops: CDR1 MDHEN, CDR2 SYDVKM. V gave up 0 bases and J gave up 6 bases; unmatched junction bases: 7. There are 15 residues in the CDR3. The CDR3 is CASSLWQGGYAEAFF. CDR3 nucleotide sequence: TGTGCCAGCAGTTTATGGCAGGGGGGGTACGCTGAAGCTTTCTTT.